The clone carrying this TCR beta chain was counted only a few times. Its cognate antigen is unknown. Gene and germline names: mouse. The CDR3 is cut off 4 residues early in the read; its end comes from the germline J gene. Other DNA sequences in this specimen translate into the identical CDR3. Germline CDR1 is LGHNA and CDR2 is YNLKQL (reference sequence). V lost 1 base to trimming and J lost 0 bases; unmatched junction nucleotides: 1. The CDR3 covers 15 residues. This specimen belongs to a study of CD8+ T cells in alopecia areata. On the study more broadly: Donors of skin were C3H/HeJ mice aged roughly 6-13 months with spontaneous alopecia, and recipients were roughly 7-11-week-old female C3H/HeJ mice.

Overall study findings and caveats: The study also sequences resident alphabeta T cells of normal skin in scalp samples. Mice showed TCR sharing more clearly than patients did, possibly owing to HLA. Higher clonality was seen in lesional scalp than in normal scalp, especially in alopecia totalis/universalis.

The sequencing template was cDNA reverse transcribed from extracted RNA. The table came from immunoSEQ multiplex PCR; TCRdb's copy has only in-frame clones and leaves some out. The profile covers approximately 300,000 clones, none occurring a single time. Cells that came from pooled cutaneous lymph nodes were sorted using CD4, CD8alpha, NKG2D, NKG2ACE and other markers. The rearrangement links TRBV5 to TRBJ2-7, with 9 bases lining up with TRBD2. This receptor was identified in a C3H/HeJ mouse with alopecia areata. MHC haplotype here: H2-k. The sequenced sample was CD4+ T cells sorted from a lymph node. CDR3 DNA (partial): TGTGCCAGCAGCCAAGGCTGGGGGGGCTCCTAT. Encoded protein: CASSQGWGGSY. The CDR3 in full is CASSQGWGGSYEQYF.